This TCR beta chain was recovered during a study of shared clonotypes between healthy human individuals. The wider study: Each donor had three CD4 naive, three CD4 memory, two CD8 naive and one CD8 memory plate.

This clone has just one count. Its antigen remains unknown. This sample also contains other DNA sequences that code for the same CDR3. Naive-designated CD8 cells lacked CD45RO, were positively enriched for CCR7, and omitted terminally differentiated effector memory CD45RA+ cells. Each donor was a Caucasian adult residing in Nashville, Tennessee. Study-level findings and limits: Unshared clonotypes carried lower generation probabilities than those common to all four donors.

Trimming shortened V by 0 bases and J by 2 bases, and 9 bases separated the two germline ends. The CDR3 is 14 amino acids. The germline CDR1 and CDR2 sequences are SGDLS and YYNGEE. Only in-frame clones appear in the TCRdb table, and some are missing; sequencing was by immunoSEQ multiplex PCR. This sample has about 2 million clones; roughly 95% occur once, and the top ten carry 0.85% to 1.3%. The genes are TRBV9 and TRBJ2-7; unclear D gene. The sequencing sample was made of naive CD8+ T cells sorted from blood. The TCR originated in a man between 18 and 29 years old in good health. The CDR3 sequence: CASSVGADTYEQYF. CDR3 coding DNA: TGTGCCAGCAGCGTAGGGGCCGATACCTACGAGCAGTACTTC.